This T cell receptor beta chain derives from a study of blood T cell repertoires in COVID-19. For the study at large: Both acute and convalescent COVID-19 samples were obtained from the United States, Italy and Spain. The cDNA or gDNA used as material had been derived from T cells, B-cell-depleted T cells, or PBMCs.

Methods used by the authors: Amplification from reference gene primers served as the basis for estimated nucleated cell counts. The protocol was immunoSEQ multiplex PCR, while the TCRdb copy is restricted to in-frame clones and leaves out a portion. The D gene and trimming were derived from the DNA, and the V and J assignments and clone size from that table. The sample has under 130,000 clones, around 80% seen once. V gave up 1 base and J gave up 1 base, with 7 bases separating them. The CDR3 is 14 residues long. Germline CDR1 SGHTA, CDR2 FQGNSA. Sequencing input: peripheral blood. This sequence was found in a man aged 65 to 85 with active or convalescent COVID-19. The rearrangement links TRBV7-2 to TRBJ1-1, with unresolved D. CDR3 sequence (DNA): TGTGCCAGCAGCTTAGTAGGAGGGAACACTGAAGCTTTCTTT. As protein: CASSLVGGNTEAFF.